This T cell receptor beta chain was profiled in a study of graft-versus-host responses after intestinal transplantation (dated by TCRdb to the early 2020s). With regard to the full study: The transplants that recipients received were multivisceral, liver-intestinal, or isolated intestinal. Anti-thymocyte globulin induction was given to all recipients, followed by maintenance tacrolimus and steroids for around three years. Graft-versus-host and host-versus-graft alloreactive T cell clones were tracked in the graft, circulation and bone marrow after intestinal transplantation using bulk TCR-beta CDR3 sequencing. Alloreactive clones were identified by sequencing pre-transplant mixed lymphocyte reaction products and comparing them with unstimulated pre-transplant donor and recipient T cells. A cohort of fewer than 25 intestinal transplant recipients, including one retransplant, was enrolled, and a few patients lacking pretransplant specimens were excluded. A peak of at least 4% donor T cells among recipient peripheral blood mononuclear cells was the definition used for donor T cell macrochimerism. Samples from a few later patients were sequenced in-house on an Illumina MiSeq with MiXCR processing rather than by the commercial service.

This specimen's time point label, per the study, means: cells obtained before transplantation from donor or recipient. CD3+CD4+ and CD3+CD8+ populations were FACS-sorted from unstimulated pre-transplant donor and recipient cells taken from spleen or lymph nodes. The library was built by means of the immunoSEQ multiplex PCR assay. For most patients, genomic DNA was isolated with the Qiagen DNeasy Blood and Tissue Kit and sent frozen to Adaptive Biotechnologies for TCR sequencing. Adaptive Biotechnologies carried out high-throughput TCR-beta CDR3 sequencing of genomic DNA for most patients. The published analysis was carried out like this. TCR sequencing data for some 17 patients were retrieved from Adaptive's ImmunoSEQ software; a few other patients were processed with MiXCR and VDJtools. CD4 versus CD8 sorting errors were corrected by removing sequences found in both subsets at a frequency ratio below 5:1. CDR3 nucleotide sequences shared between donor and recipient were removed because their origin could not be assigned. To be classed as alloreactive, a clone needed at least 2-fold expansion over unstimulated cells and a minimum CFSE-low frequency of 0.002% (template counts) or 0.001% (read counts). Clones were considered mappable if detected in sequenced pre-transplant spleen, lymph node, or MLR CFSE-low populations of the donor or recipient. The cumulative frequency of alloreactive clones was calculated as a percentage of all sequences, weighted by copy number. TCRdb took over this immuneACCESS table, retaining in-frame rearrangements with V and J assigned. Such tables are incomplete; in checked studies, under half of the missing clones stem from an unresolved V gene, and the remainder is unexplained. That table supplies the V and J calls and clone size; D and trimming were determined from the DNA. The sample table lists 89,000 or so clones, around 80% of them with a count of one. The ten top clones hold about 0.8% of the sample.

Study-wide findings and limitations: GvH clones were detected in recipient bone marrow, and some of these GvH clones were observed earlier in ileal mucosa or blood, consistent with an intestinal mucosal origin. Peak levels of circulating GvH clones were associated with declines in HvG clones early after transplant. High GvH to HvG T cell clonal ratios were observed in the allografts of patients with donor T cell macrochimerism. Conclusions were limited by the relatively low number and heterogeneity of intestinal transplant patients.

Reading from cysteine to phenylalanine, the CDR3 counts 14 amino acids. Only CDR3 DNA is held: 42 bases, read in frame from base 1. V lost 0 bases and J lost 1 base; the stretch between them is 7 bases long. The germline V gene specifies SGHRS as CDR1 and YFSETQ as CDR2. Remarks on this clone: Its recognized antigen is unknown. Per-nucleotide qualities are absent, and no much larger clonotype sits a single base away.

The rearrangement joined TRBV5-1 to TRBJ1-2; the D gene assignment is ambiguous. The input for sequencing was unstimulated CD4+ T cells sorted from spleen or lymph node cells, taken before intestinal transplant. The receptor's source is a human donor who received an intestinal transplant. The CDR3 reads as follows: CASSLVPLNYGYTF. The nucleotides are TGCGCCAGCAGCTTGGTTCCCCTTAACTATGGCTACACCTTC.